This is a list of T cell receptor beta chains from one sample in a study of cytomegalovirus exposure and HLA in healthy donors. Here immunoSEQ multiplex PCR was the method, and the copy in TCRdb shows in-frame clones only, minus some. The sample contains 150,000 to 200,000 clones, 79% of which appear only once. The specimen was PBMCs. The receptors originated from a woman aged 45-60 years in good health and CMV-seronegative. CDR3s include the opening cysteine and the closing phenylalanine or tryptophan. A D gene is named only where the DNA matches it firmly. The size of a clone is reported for some rows only, either as once, few or many, or as a class for expanded clones.

d_call: TRBD1; v_call: TRBV7-6; cdr3_length: 15; j_call: TRBJ1-2; clone_size: -; cdr3_aa: CASSKRDRGLDGYTF; cdr3_nt: TGTGCCAGCAGCAAAAGGGACAGGGGGCTGGATGGCTACACCTTC
d_call: -; v_call: TRBV23-1; cdr3_length: 15; j_call: TRBJ1-5; clone_size: -; cdr3_aa: CASSHSPGENQPQHF; cdr3_nt: TGCGCCAGCAGTCATTCACCAGGGGAAAATCAGCCCCAGCATTTT
d_call: -; v_call: TRBV27; cdr3_length: 14; j_call: TRBJ1-5; clone_size: -; cdr3_aa: CASSLFAENQPQHF; cdr3_nt: TGTGCCAGCAGTTTATTTGCGGAAAATCAGCCCCAGCATTTT
d_call: -; v_call: TRBV6-4; cdr3_length: 15; j_call: TRBJ1-2; clone_size: -; cdr3_aa: CASSEMADSWNGYTF; cdr3_nt: TGTGCCAGCAGTGAGATGGCGGACAGCTGGAATGGCTACACCTTC
d_call: TRBD2; v_call: TRBV15; cdr3_length: 15; j_call: TRBJ2-1; clone_size: -; cdr3_aa: CATNMPSGGDREQFF; cdr3_nt: TGTGCCACCAACATGCCCAGCGGGGGGGACCGTGAGCAGTTCTTC
d_call: -; v_call: TRBV6-5; cdr3_length: 13; j_call: TRBJ1-1; clone_size: -; cdr3_aa: CASSPGTYTEAFF; cdr3_nt: TGTGCCAGCAGCCCAGGGACATACACCGAAGCTTTCTTT
d_call: TRBD1; v_call: TRBV5-1; cdr3_length: 21; j_call: TRBJ2-1; clone_size: -; cdr3_aa: CASSLPETGPLVISSYNEQFF; cdr3_nt: TGCGCCAGCAGTCTGCCCGAGACAGGGCCTTTAGTCATTAGCTCCTACAATGAGCAGTTCTTC
d_call: TRBD2; v_call: TRBV4-2; cdr3_length: 20; j_call: TRBJ2-2; clone_size: -; cdr3_aa: CASSQDVGTSGSRGTGELFF; cdr3_nt: TGTGCCAGCAGCCAAGATGTCGGGACTAGCGGGAGCAGAGGTACCGGGGAGCTGTTTTTT
d_call: TRBD2; v_call: TRBV14; cdr3_length: 14; j_call: TRBJ2-1; clone_size: -; cdr3_aa: CASSQLGLAGGQFF; cdr3_nt: TGTGCCAGCAGTCAACTGGGACTAGCGGGAGGGCAGTTCTTC
d_call: -; v_call: TRBV6-5; cdr3_length: 15; j_call: TRBJ1-2; clone_size: -; cdr3_aa: CASSYRGAPNYGYTF; cdr3_nt: TGTGCCAGCAGTTATCGGGGGGCGCCTAACTATGGCTACACCTTC
d_call: -; v_call: TRBV11-3; cdr3_length: 13; j_call: TRBJ2-7; clone_size: -; cdr3_aa: CASSRGLTYEQYF; cdr3_nt: TGTGCCAGCAGCCGCGGACTGACCTACGAGCAGTACTTC
d_call: TRBD1; v_call: TRBV4-3; cdr3_length: 14; j_call: TRBJ1-1; clone_size: few; cdr3_aa: CASSQITGDTEAFF; cdr3_nt: TGCGCCAGCAGCCAAATCACAGGGGACACTGAAGCTTTCTTT
d_call: TRBD1; v_call: TRBV27; cdr3_length: 16; j_call: TRBJ2-7; clone_size: once; cdr3_aa: CASSLPRDRGGYEQYF; cdr3_nt: TGTGCCAGCAGTCTCCCCCGCGACAGGGGGGGCTACGAGCAGTACTTC
d_call: TRBD2; v_call: TRBV6-1; cdr3_length: 14; j_call: TRBJ2-7; clone_size: few; cdr3_aa: CASTGGRDHYEQYF; cdr3_nt: TGTGCCAGCACGGGGGGGCGCGACCACTACGAGCAGTACTTC
d_call: -; v_call: TRBV7-2; cdr3_length: 14; j_call: TRBJ2-5; clone_size: -; cdr3_aa: CASSLTPGMETQYF; cdr3_nt: TGTGCCAGCAGCTTAACCCCCGGGATGGAGACCCAGTACTTC
d_call: TRBD1; v_call: TRBV11-2; cdr3_length: 16; j_call: TRBJ2-7; clone_size: -; cdr3_aa: CASSYGTGDLSYEQYF; cdr3_nt: TGTGCCAGCAGCTACGGGACAGGGGATCTTTCCTACGAGCAGTACTTC
d_call: TRBD1; v_call: TRBV18; cdr3_length: 15; j_call: TRBJ1-6; clone_size: -; cdr3_aa: CASSPGQGKNSPLHF; cdr3_nt: TGTGCCAGCTCACCGGGACAGGGAAAAAATTCACCCCTCCACTTT
d_call: -; v_call: TRBV6-1; cdr3_length: 15; j_call: TRBJ2-5; clone_size: -; cdr3_aa: CASSATGNRQETQYF; cdr3_nt: TGTGCCAGCAGCGCCACAGGGAACCGCCAAGAGACCCAGTACTTC
d_call: TRBD1; v_call: TRBV19; cdr3_length: 13; j_call: TRBJ1-2; clone_size: -; cdr3_aa: CASRYRTGGGYTF; cdr3_nt: TGTGCCAGTAGATACCGGACAGGGGGCGGCTACACCTTC
d_call: TRBD2; v_call: TRBV7-2; cdr3_length: 17; j_call: TRBJ2-7; clone_size: -; cdr3_aa: CASSLGGGAVGSYEQYF; cdr3_nt: TGTGCCAGCAGCTTAGGGGGAGGGGCGGTCGGATCCTACGAGCAGTACTTC
d_call: -; v_call: TRBV29-1; cdr3_length: 15; j_call: TRBJ1-5; clone_size: -; cdr3_aa: CSVDWAGAADQPQHF; cdr3_nt: TGCAGCGTTGATTGGGCAGGGGCCGCAGATCAGCCCCAGCATTTT
d_call: -; v_call: TRBV25-1; cdr3_length: 12; j_call: TRBJ2-7; clone_size: -; cdr3_aa: CASSEGGPEQYF; cdr3_nt: TGTGCCAGCAGTGAGGGGGGTCCCGAGCAGTACTTC
d_call: -; v_call: TRBV7-2; cdr3_length: 18; j_call: TRBJ2-1; clone_size: -; cdr3_aa: CASSLARGDLSSYNEQFF; cdr3_nt: TGTGCCAGCAGCTTAGCGCGAGGAGACCTTAGCTCCTACAATGAGCAGTTCTTC
d_call: TRBD1; v_call: TRBV5-4; cdr3_length: 15; j_call: TRBJ2-7; clone_size: once; cdr3_aa: CASSLGGTGWYEQYF; cdr3_nt: TGTGCCAGCAGCTTGGGTGGGACAGGGTGGTACGAGCAGTACTTC
d_call: -; v_call: TRBV4-1; cdr3_length: 16; j_call: TRBJ1-2; clone_size: -; cdr3_aa: CASSQEVPQSPYGYTF; cdr3_nt: TGCGCCAGCAGCCAAGAGGTCCCCCAAAGCCCCTATGGCTACACCTTC
d_call: -; v_call: TRBV6-5; cdr3_length: 16; j_call: TRBJ2-3; clone_size: -; cdr3_aa: CASSYSGSPNTDTQYF; cdr3_nt: TGTGCCAGCAGTTACTCGGGGAGCCCAAACACAGATACGCAGTATTTT
d_call: TRBD2; v_call: TRBV6-6; cdr3_length: 15; j_call: TRBJ2-1; clone_size: once; cdr3_aa: CASSYSGTSGFEQFF; cdr3_nt: TGTGCCAGCAGTTACTCTGGGACTAGCGGGTTCGAGCAGTTCTTC
d_call: TRBD2; v_call: TRBV29-1; cdr3_length: 14; j_call: TRBJ2-7; clone_size: -; cdr3_aa: CSVRTSGSWDEQYF; cdr3_nt: TGCAGCGTTAGGACTAGCGGGAGCTGGGACGAGCAGTACTTC
d_call: TRBD1; v_call: TRBV4-3; cdr3_length: 15; j_call: TRBJ1-1; clone_size: few; cdr3_aa: CASSLVDRGNTEAFF; cdr3_nt: TGCGCCAGCAGCCTAGTAGACAGGGGGAACACTGAAGCTTTCTTT
d_call: TRBD2; v_call: TRBV9; cdr3_length: 15; j_call: TRBJ2-7; clone_size: -; cdr3_aa: CASSAGLAISYEQYF; cdr3_nt: TGTGCCAGCAGCGCGGGACTAGCCATTTCCTACGAGCAGTACTTC
d_call: TRBD1; v_call: TRBV5-6; cdr3_length: 17; j_call: TRBJ1-6; clone_size: -; cdr3_aa: CASSPLRTGMGNSPLHF; cdr3_nt: TGTGCCAGCAGCCCACTCCGGACAGGGATGGGGAATTCACCCCTCCACTTT
d_call: TRBD1; v_call: TRBV27; cdr3_length: 15; j_call: TRBJ2-1; clone_size: -; cdr3_aa: CASSSAGTGYNEQFF; cdr3_nt: TGTGCCAGCAGTTCAGCCGGGACAGGGTACAATGAGCAGTTCTTC
d_call: -; v_call: TRBV19; cdr3_length: 14; j_call: TRBJ1-5; clone_size: -; cdr3_aa: CASNWGRGNQPQHF; cdr3_nt: TGTGCCAGTAATTGGGGCAGGGGCAATCAGCCCCAGCATTTT
d_call: -; v_call: TRBV5-1; cdr3_length: 14; j_call: TRBJ2-3; clone_size: -; cdr3_aa: CASSMDSQGDTQYF; cdr3_nt: TGCGCCAGCAGCATGGACAGTCAGGGAGATACGCAGTATTTT
d_call: -; v_call: TRBV2; cdr3_length: 14; j_call: TRBJ1-2; clone_size: -; cdr3_aa: CASSDRGSSYGYTF; cdr3_nt: TGTGCCAGCAGTGACAGGGGTAGCAGCTATGGCTACACCTTC
d_call: -; v_call: TRBV29-1; cdr3_length: 12; j_call: TRBJ1-2; clone_size: -; cdr3_aa: CSVGGENYGYTF; cdr3_nt: TGCAGCGTTGGGGGGGAGAACTATGGCTACACCTTC
d_call: TRBD2; v_call: TRBV19; cdr3_length: 14; j_call: TRBJ2-7; clone_size: -; cdr3_aa: CASRTSGSLYEQYF; cdr3_nt: TGTGCCAGTAGAACTAGCGGGAGTCTCTACGAGCAGTACTTC
d_call: -; v_call: TRBV11-2; cdr3_length: 14; j_call: TRBJ2-7; clone_size: once; cdr3_aa: CASSPGLSSYEQYF; cdr3_nt: TGTGCCAGCAGTCCTGGACTGAGCTCCTACGAGCAGTACTTC
d_call: TRBD2; v_call: TRBV6-1; cdr3_length: 15; j_call: TRBJ2-7; clone_size: -; cdr3_aa: CASTSGTSGFYEQYF; cdr3_nt: TGTGCCAGCACCTCCGGGACTAGCGGATTCTACGAGCAGTACTTC
d_call: TRBD2; v_call: TRBV5-5; cdr3_length: 15; j_call: TRBJ2-1; clone_size: -; cdr3_aa: CASSLDVAGYNEQFF; cdr3_nt: TGTGCCAGCAGCTTGGATGTAGCGGGGTACAATGAGCAGTTCTTC
d_call: TRBD1; v_call: TRBV19; cdr3_length: 13; j_call: TRBJ1-2; clone_size: -; cdr3_aa: CASTPKGAWGYTF; cdr3_nt: TGTGCCAGTACCCCGAAGGGGGCGTGGGGCTACACCTTC
d_call: -; v_call: TRBV6-5; cdr3_length: 13; j_call: TRBJ2-3; clone_size: -; cdr3_aa: CASRSGFADTQYF; cdr3_nt: TGTGCCAGCAGGTCAGGGTTTGCAGATACGCAGTATTTT
d_call: -; v_call: TRBV4-3; cdr3_length: 15; j_call: TRBJ2-2; clone_size: -; cdr3_aa: CASSQEVRGTGELFF; cdr3_nt: TGCGCCAGCAGCCAAGAAGTAAGGGGAACCGGGGAGCTGTTTTTT
d_call: -; v_call: TRBV2; cdr3_length: 14; j_call: TRBJ1-5; clone_size: -; cdr3_aa: CASSSDGSNQPQHF; cdr3_nt: TGTGCCAGCAGTTCCGACGGGAGCAATCAGCCCCAGCATTTT
d_call: TRBD1; v_call: TRBV6-6; cdr3_length: 15; j_call: TRBJ1-4; clone_size: -; cdr3_aa: CASSPSRGRNEKLFF; cdr3_nt: TGTGCCAGCAGTCCGAGCAGGGGGAGGAATGAAAAACTGTTTTTT
d_call: TRBD1; v_call: TRBV5-6; cdr3_length: 15; j_call: TRBJ2-3; clone_size: -; cdr3_aa: CASSPQGRTAGTQYF; cdr3_nt: TGTGCCAGCAGCCCACAGGGGCGAACCGCCGGTACGCAGTATTTT
d_call: -; v_call: TRBV19; cdr3_length: 15; j_call: TRBJ1-3; clone_size: -; cdr3_aa: CASSILSKNRNTIYF; cdr3_nt: TGTGCCAGTAGTATTCTCTCCAAGAACAGAAACACCATATATTTT
d_call: TRBD1; v_call: TRBV5-1; cdr3_length: 14; j_call: TRBJ1-1; clone_size: once; cdr3_aa: CASSLDRGGTEAFF; cdr3_nt: TGCGCCAGCAGCTTGGACAGGGGCGGCACTGAAGCTTTCTTT
d_call: -; v_call: TRBV5-4; cdr3_length: 14; j_call: TRBJ1-2; clone_size: -; cdr3_aa: CASSEDRYFYGYTF; cdr3_nt: TGTGCCAGCAGCGAGGACAGATACTTCTATGGCTACACCTTC